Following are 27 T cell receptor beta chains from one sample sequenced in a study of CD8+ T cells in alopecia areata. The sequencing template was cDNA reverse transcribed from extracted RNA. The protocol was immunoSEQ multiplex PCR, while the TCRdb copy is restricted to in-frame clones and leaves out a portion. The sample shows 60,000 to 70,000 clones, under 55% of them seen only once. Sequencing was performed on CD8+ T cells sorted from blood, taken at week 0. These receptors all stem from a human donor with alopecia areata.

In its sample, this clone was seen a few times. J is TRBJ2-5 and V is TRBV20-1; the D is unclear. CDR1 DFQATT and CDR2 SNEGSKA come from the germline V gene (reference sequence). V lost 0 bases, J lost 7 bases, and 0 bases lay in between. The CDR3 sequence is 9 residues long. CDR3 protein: CSARETQYF. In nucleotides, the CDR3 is TGCAGTGCTAGAGAGACCCAGTACTTC.

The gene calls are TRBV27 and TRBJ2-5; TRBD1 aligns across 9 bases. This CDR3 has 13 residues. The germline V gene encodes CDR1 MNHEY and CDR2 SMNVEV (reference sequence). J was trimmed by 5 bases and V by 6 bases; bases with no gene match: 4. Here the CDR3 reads CASSEDRGETQYF. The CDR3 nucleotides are TGTGCCAGCAGCGAGGACAGGGGTGAGACCCAGTACTTC.

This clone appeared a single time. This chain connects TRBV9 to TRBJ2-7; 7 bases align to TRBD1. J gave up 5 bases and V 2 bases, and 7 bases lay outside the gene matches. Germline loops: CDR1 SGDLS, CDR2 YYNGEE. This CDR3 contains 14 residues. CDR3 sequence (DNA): TGTGCCAGCAGCGTCTCGGGACAGCTTGACGAGCAGTACTTC. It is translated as CASSVSGQLDEQYF.

CDR3 loop: CSVVWRDLYEQYF. The DNA of the CDR3 is TGCAGCGTTGTGTGGCGGGATCTATATGAGCAGTACTTC. The rearrangement joins TRBV29-1 to TRBJ2-7, with a weak D call TRBD2 (6 bases). The ends were cut back, 4 bases at V and 7 bases at J, with 17 bases in the middle. From germline, CDR1 is SQVTM and CDR2 ANQGSEA. The CDR3 has 13 amino acids.

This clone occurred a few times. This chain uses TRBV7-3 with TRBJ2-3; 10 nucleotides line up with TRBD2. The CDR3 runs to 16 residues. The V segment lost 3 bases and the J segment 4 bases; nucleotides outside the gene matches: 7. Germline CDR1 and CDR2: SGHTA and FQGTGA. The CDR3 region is CASSFLAGEGPDTQYF. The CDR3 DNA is TGTGCCAGCAGCTTCCTAGCGGGAGAAGGGCCAGATACGCAGTATTTT. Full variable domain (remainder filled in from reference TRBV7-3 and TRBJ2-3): GAGVSQTPSNKVTEKGKYVELRCDPISGHTALYWYRQSLGQGPEFLIYFQGTGAADDSGLPNDRFFAVRPEGSVSTLKIQRTERGDSAVYLCASSFLAGEGPDTQYFGPGTRLTVL.

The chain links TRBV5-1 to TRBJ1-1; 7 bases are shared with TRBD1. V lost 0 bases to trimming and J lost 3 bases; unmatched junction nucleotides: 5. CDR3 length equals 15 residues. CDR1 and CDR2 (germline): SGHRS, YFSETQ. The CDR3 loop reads CASSLAQGVYTEAFF. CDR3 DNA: TGCGCCAGCAGCTTGGCCCAGGGGGTTTACACTGAAGCTTTCTTT.

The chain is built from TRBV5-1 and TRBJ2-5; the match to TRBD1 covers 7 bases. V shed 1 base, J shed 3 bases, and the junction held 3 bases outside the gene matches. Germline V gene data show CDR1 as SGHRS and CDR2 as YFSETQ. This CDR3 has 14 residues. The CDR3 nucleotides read TGCGCCAGCAGCTTGAGGGGGCTGGAAGAGACCCAGTACTTC. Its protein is CASSLRGLEETQYF.

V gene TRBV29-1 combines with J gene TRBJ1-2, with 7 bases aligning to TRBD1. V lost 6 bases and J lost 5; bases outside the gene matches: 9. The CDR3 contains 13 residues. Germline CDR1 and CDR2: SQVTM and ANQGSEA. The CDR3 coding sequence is TGCAGCGTCGTACAGGGGCAGAAGTATGGCTACACCTTC. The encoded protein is CSVVQGQKYGYTF. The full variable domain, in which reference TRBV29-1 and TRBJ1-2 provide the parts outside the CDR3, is SAVISQKPSRDICQRGTSLTIQCQVDSQVTMMFWYRQQPGQSLTLIATANQGSEATYESGFVIDKFPISRPNLTFSTLTVSNMSPEDSSIYLCSVVQGQKYGYTFGSGTRLTVV.

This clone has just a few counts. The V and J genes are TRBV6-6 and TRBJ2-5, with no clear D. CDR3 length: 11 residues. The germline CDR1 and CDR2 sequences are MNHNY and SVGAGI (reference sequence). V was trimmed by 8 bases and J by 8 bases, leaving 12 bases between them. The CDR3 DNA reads TGTGCCAGCCGGACGGGCCGCACCCAGTACTTC. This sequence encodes CASRTGRTQYF.

The CDR3 bases are TGTGCCAGAACCGACAGGGGGCGAGAGACCCAGTACTTC. This codes for CARTDRGRETQYF. The rearrangement uses TRBV2 and TRBJ2-5, with TRBD1 matching over 10 bases. Trimming at V came to 9 bases and at J to 4 bases, leaving 5 bases not matched to a gene. There are 13 residues in the CDR3. Germline assignment: CDR1 SNHLY and CDR2 FYNNEI.

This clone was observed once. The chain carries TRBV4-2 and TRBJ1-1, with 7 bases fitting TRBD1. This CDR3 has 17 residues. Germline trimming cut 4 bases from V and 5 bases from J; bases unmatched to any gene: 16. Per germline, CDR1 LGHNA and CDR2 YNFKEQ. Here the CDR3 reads CASSPEPVGQSGTEAFF. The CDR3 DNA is TGTGCCAGCAGCCCTGAACCGGTGGGACAGTCGGGAACTGAAGCTTTCTTT.

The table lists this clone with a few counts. The CDR3 spells CASSPLAGVTYNEQFF. In DNA, the CDR3 is TGTGCCAGCAGCCCGCTAGCGGGAGTGACCTACAATGAGCAGTTCTTC. The chain links TRBV28 to TRBJ2-1; 10 nucleotides line up with TRBD2. After removal of 6 bases from V and 2 bases from J, the junction contained 7 bases not matched to a gene. This CDR3 has 16 residues. Germline loops: CDR1 MDHEN, CDR2 SYDVKM.

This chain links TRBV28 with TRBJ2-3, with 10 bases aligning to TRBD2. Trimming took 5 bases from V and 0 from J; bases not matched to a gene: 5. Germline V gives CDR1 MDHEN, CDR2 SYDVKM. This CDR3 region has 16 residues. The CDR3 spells CASSELSGRSTDTQYF. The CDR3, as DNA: TGTGCCAGCAGTGAACTTAGCGGGAGGAGCACAGATACGCAGTATTTT.

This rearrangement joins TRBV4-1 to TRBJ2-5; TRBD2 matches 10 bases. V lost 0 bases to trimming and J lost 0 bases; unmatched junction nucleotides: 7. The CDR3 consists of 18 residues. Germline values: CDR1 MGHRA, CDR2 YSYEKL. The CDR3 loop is CASSQDRGSGRNQETQYF. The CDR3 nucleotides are TGCGCCAGCAGCCAAGATCGGGGTAGCGGGAGGAACCAAGAGACCCAGTACTTC.

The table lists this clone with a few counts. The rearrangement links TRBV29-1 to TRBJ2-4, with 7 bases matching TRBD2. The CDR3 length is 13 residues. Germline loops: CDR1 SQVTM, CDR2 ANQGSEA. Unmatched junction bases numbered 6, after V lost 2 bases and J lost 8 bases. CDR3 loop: CSVELGRAHIQYF. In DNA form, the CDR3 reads TGCAGCGTTGAATTGGGGAGGGCTCACATTCAGTACTTC.

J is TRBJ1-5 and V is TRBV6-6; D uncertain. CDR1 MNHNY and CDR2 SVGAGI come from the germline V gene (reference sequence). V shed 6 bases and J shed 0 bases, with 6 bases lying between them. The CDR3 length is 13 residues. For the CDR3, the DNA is TGTGCCAGCAGGCTTAATAGCAATCAGCCCCAGCATTTT. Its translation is CASRLNSNQPQHF.

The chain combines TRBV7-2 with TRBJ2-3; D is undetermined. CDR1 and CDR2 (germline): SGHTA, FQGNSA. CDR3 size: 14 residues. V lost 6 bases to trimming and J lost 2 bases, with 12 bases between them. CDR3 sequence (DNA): TGTGCCAGCAGGGGTGGATTTACCACAGATACGCAGTATTTT. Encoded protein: CASRGGFTTDTQYF.

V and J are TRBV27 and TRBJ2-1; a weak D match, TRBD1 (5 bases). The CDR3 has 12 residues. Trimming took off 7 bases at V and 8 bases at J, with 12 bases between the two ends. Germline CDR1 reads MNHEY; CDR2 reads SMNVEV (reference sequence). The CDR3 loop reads CASTRGMDEQFF. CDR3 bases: TGTGCCAGCACTAGGGGAATGGATGAGCAGTTCTTC.

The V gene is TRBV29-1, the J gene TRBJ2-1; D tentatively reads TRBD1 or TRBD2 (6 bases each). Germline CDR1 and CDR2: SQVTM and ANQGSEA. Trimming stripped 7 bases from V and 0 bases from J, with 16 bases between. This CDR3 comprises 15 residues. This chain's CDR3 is CSAVGGTSSYNEQFF. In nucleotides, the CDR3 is TGCAGCGCCGTTGGCGGGACAAGCTCCTACAATGAGCAGTTCTTC.

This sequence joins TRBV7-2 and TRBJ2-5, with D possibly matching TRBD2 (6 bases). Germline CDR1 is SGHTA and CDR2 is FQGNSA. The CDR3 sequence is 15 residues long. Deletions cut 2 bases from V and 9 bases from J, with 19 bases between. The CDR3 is CASSLTYLGGEAQYF. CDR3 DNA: TGTGCCAGCAGCTTAACTTACCTGGGCGGGGAGGCCCAGTACTTC.

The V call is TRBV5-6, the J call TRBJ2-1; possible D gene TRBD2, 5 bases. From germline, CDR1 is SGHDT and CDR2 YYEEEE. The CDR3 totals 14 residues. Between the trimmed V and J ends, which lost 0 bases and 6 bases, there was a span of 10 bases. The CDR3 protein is CASSLERQINEQFF. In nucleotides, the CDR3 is TGTGCCAGCAGCTTGGAGCGGCAAATCAATGAGCAGTTCTTC.

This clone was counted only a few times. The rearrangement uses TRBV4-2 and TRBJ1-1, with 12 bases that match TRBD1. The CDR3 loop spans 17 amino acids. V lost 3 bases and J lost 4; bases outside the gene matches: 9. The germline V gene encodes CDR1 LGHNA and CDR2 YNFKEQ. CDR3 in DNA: TGTGCCAGCAGCCACCTGGGACAGGGGGCGCCGGGCACTGAAGCTTTCTTT. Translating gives CASSHLGQGAPGTEAFF.

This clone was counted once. The CDR3 DNA reads TGCGCCAGCAGCCAAGGATCAAGGGAGGCCAAAAACATTCAGTACTTC. This encodes CASSQGSREAKNIQYF. The chain combines TRBV4-3 with TRBJ2-4, with D possibly being TRBD2 (5 bases). This CDR3 region has 16 residues. CDR1 is LGHNA and CDR2 is YSLEER in the germline V gene. Between the trimmed V and J ends, which lost 1 base and 1 base, there was a span of 11 bases.

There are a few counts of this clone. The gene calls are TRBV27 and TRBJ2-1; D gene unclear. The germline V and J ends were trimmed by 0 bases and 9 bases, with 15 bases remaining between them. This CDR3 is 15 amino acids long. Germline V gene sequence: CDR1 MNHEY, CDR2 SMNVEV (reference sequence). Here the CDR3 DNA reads TGTGCCAGCAGTTTATCGAGAGAGGCTCGGGTTGAGCAGTTCTTC. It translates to CASSLSREARVEQFF.

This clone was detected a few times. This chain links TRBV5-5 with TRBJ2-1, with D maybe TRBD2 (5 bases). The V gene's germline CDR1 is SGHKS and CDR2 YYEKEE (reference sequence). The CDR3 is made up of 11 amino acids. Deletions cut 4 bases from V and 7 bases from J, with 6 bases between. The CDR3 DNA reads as TGTGCCAGCAGCCGGACTAATGAGCAGTTCTTC. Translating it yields CASSRTNEQFF. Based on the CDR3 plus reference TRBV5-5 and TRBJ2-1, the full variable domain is DAGVTQSPTHLIKTRGQQVTLRCSPISGHKSVSWYQQVLGQGPQFIFQYYEKEERGRGNFPDRFSARQFPNYSSELNVNALLLGDSALYLCASSRTNEQFFGPGTRLTVL.

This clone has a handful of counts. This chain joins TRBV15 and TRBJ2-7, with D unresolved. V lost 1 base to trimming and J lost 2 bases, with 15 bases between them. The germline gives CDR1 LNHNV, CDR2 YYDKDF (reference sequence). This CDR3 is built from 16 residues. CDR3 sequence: CATSRAPAAVPYEQYF. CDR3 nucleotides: TGTGCCACCAGCAGAGCCCCCGCGGCTGTTCCCTACGAGCAGTACTTC.

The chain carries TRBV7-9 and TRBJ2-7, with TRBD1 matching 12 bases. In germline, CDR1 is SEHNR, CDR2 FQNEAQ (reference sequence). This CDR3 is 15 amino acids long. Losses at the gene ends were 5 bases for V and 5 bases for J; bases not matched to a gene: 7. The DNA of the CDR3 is TGTGCCAGCAGCACCCGGGACAGGGGGCTCAACGAGCAGTACTTC. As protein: CASSTRDRGLNEQYF.